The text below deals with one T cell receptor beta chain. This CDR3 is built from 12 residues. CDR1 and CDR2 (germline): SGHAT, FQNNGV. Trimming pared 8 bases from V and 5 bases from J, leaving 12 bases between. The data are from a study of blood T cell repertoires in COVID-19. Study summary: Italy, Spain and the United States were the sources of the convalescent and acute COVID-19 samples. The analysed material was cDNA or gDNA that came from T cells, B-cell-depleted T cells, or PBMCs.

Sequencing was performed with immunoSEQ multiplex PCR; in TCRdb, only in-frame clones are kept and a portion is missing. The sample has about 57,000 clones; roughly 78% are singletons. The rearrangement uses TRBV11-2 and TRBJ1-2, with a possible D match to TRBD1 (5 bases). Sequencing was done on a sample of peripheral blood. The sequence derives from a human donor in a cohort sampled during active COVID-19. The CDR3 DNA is TGTGCCAGCGCCTCGGACATATATGGCTACACCTTC. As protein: CASASDIYGYTF. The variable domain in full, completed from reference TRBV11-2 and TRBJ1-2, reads EAGVAQSPRYKIIEKRQSVAFWCNPISGHATLYWYQQILGQGPKLLIQFQNNGVVDDSQLPKDRFSAERLKGVDSTLKIQPAKLEDSAVYLCASASDIYGYTFGSGTRLTVV.